This TCR beta chain was retrieved from a study of CDR3 diversity in severe acne. TCRdb re-called the PCR reads with MiXCR, one entry per CDR3 protein. The sample includes tens of thousands of distinct CDR3 sequences, approximately 51% of them seen just once. The CDR3 sequence is 18 residues long. V was pared by 4 bases and J by 5 bases, with 13 bases of the junction left unmatched. CDR1 and CDR2 (germline): SGHAT, FQNNGV. The source of this sequence is a male donor in good health, without acne. The sequenced sample was blood. The V gene is TRBV11-2, the J gene TRBJ2-5; 13 bases are a match to TRBD2. As DNA, the CDR3 is TGTGCCAGCAGCTCGGGGAGGACTAGCGGGGGTGCGCGGGAGACCCAGTACTTC. The encoded protein is CASSSGRTSGGARETQYF.